This is a list of T cell receptor beta chains from one sample in a study of shared clonotypes between healthy human individuals. Profiled with immunoSEQ multiplex PCR; TCRdb holds only in-frame clones, not every one. Of approximately 740,000 clones in the sample, about 74% were seen once. The material sequenced was memory CD4+ T cells sorted from blood. The origin of the receptors is a woman in her 30s in good health. Both conserved end residues are part of each CDR3. D genes are given only for firm matches. Size tells how often a clone was seen (once, few, many) or the class of an expanded clone, and some rows leave it out.

clone_size | j_call | v_call | d_call | cdr3_aa | cdr3_nt
once | TRBJ2-3 | TRBV27 | . | CASSPNGDTQYF | TGTGCCAGCAGCCCAAATGGAGATACGCAGTATTTT
. | TRBJ1-2 | TRBV29-1 | . | CSVGRQNYGGYTF | TGCAGCGTTGGTAGACAGAACTACGGTGGCTACACCTTC
many | TRBJ1-2 | TRBV5-1 | TRBD1 | CASSFKGAEGYTF | TGCGCCAGCAGCTTTAAGGGGGCTGAGGGCTACACCTTC
. | TRBJ1-2 | TRBV5-4 | . | CASSLIGAYGYTF | TGTGCCAGCAGCTTAATCGGGGCTTATGGCTACACCTTC
. | TRBJ1-1 | TRBV7-9 | . | CASSLGVVAEAFF | TGTGCCAGCAGCTTAGGCGTGGTGGCTGAAGCTTTCTTT
. | TRBJ2-7 | TRBV5-4 | TRBD1 | CASSPGQGAGEQYF | TGTGCCAGCAGCCCGGGACAGGGGGCGGGTGAGCAGTACTTC
. | TRBJ2-2 | TRBV7-2 | . | CASSRVGAGIGELFF | TGTGCCAGCAGCCGAGTGGGCGCAGGGATCGGGGAGCTGTTTTTT
. | TRBJ2-7 | TRBV30 | . | CALNPGESYEQYF | TGTGCCCTAAACCCGGGCGAGTCCTACGAGCAGTACTTC
few | TRBJ2-5 | TRBV10-3 | . | CAISGARTEETQYF | TGTGCCATCAGTGGTGCGAGGACTGAAGAGACCCAGTACTTC
. | TRBJ2-6 | TRBV7-9 | . | CASSLEGTPGANVLTF | TGTGCCAGCAGCTTAGAGGGGACCCCCGGGGCCAACGTCCTGACTTTC
. | TRBJ2-7 | TRBV28 | TRBD1 | CASSSWGTGAVDEQYF | TGTGCCAGCAGTTCCTGGGGGACAGGGGCTGTCGACGAGCAGTACTTC
. | TRBJ2-1 | TRBV19 | TRBD2 | CASSRSREWEQFF | TGTGCCAGTAGTAGGTCGCGGGAGTGGGAGCAGTTCTTC
once | TRBJ1-2 | TRBV7-9 | . | CASSLGGYPYGYTF | TGTGCCAGCAGCTTAGGGGGGTACCCTTATGGCTACACCTTC
. | TRBJ1-3 | TRBV7-9 | . | CASEEGVYPGNTIYF | TGTGCCAGCGAGGAGGGAGTATATCCTGGAAACACCATATATTTT
. | TRBJ2-7 | TRBV5-1 | . | CASSLVTDTAYEQYF | TGCGCCAGCAGCTTGGTCACGGACACAGCCTACGAGCAGTACTTC
. | TRBJ2-3 | TRBV5-1 | . | CASSLRTDPSTDTQYF | TGCGCCAGCAGCTTGAGGACAGACCCTAGCACAGATACGCAGTATTTT
. | TRBJ2-2 | TRBV19 | TRBD1 | CASSKERGQGGLTGELFF | TGTGCCAGTAGTAAGGAGAGGGGACAGGGGGGTTTGACCGGGGAGCTGTTTTTT
. | TRBJ2-7 | TRBV18 | TRBD1 | CASSTQGAEQYF | TGTGCCAGCTCGACCCAGGGGGCCGAGCAGTACTTC
. | TRBJ2-1 | TRBV6-5 | TRBD2 | CASSSRQAGGYNEQFF | TGTGCCAGCAGTTCCCGTCAAGCGGGAGGCTACAATGAGCAGTTCTTC
. | TRBJ1-1 | TRBV11-3 | TRBD1 | CASSLQGRATEAFF | TGTGCCAGCAGCCTACAGGGGCGGGCCACTGAAGCTTTCTTT
. | TRBJ1-5 | TRBV28 | . | CASSLLTNQPQHF | TGTGCCAGCAGTTTATTGACCAATCAGCCCCAGCATTTT
. | TRBJ1-1 | TRBV5-1 | . | CASSSGTGPETEAFF | TGCGCCAGCAGCTCAGGAACAGGGCCCGAGACTGAAGCTTTCTTT
. | TRBJ1-4 | TRBV6-1 | . | CASSEAPGANEKLFF | TGTGCCAGCAGTGAAGCCCCGGGAGCTAATGAAAAACTGTTTTTT
few | TRBJ2-2 | TRBV13 | . | CASSDRKGAPELFF | TGTGCCAGCAGCGACAGGAAGGGAGCACCGGAGCTGTTTTTT
many | TRBJ2-1 | TRBV9 | TRBD2 | CASSPPERGYNEQFF | TGTGCCAGCAGCCCCCCCGAGCGGGGGTACAATGAGCAGTTCTTC
few | TRBJ1-1 | TRBV25-1 | . | CASSEYEAGGGTEAFF | TGTGCCAGCAGTGAATACGAAGCGGGGGGAGGCACTGAAGCTTTCTTT
few | TRBJ1-2 | TRBV29-1 | . | CSVDFQGHGYTF | TGCAGCGTTGATTTTCAGGGCCATGGCTACACCTTC
few | TRBJ1-1 | TRBV7-3 | . | CASSFSDNTEAFF | TGTGCCAGCAGCTTTTCTGATAACACTGAAGCTTTCTTT
. | TRBJ2-2 | TRBV7-6 | TRBD2 | CASSLRLAGTGELFF | TGTGCCAGCAGCTTACGCCTAGCGGGGACCGGGGAGCTGTTTTTT
. | TRBJ1-5 | TRBV6-6 | TRBD1 | CASGTGTYSNQPQHF | TGTGCCAGCGGGACAGGGACTTATAGCAATCAGCCCCAGCATTTT
many | TRBJ1-4 | TRBV14 | . | CASSPRGSNEKLFF | TGTGCCAGCAGCCCCAGGGGATCTAATGAAAAACTGTTTTTT
. | TRBJ2-7 | TRBV6-1 | TRBD1 | CASSEAGQGYEQYF | TGTGCCAGCAGTGAAGCAGGACAGGGGTACGAGCAGTACTTC
few | TRBJ1-2 | TRBV5-7 | TRBD1 | CASSTGQGSGNGYTF | TGTGCCAGCAGCACGGGACAGGGATCTGGCAATGGCTACACCTTC
. | TRBJ2-1 | TRBV19 | TRBD2 | CASSIPGLAVSYNEQFF | TGTGCCAGTAGCATTCCGGGACTAGCAGTTTCCTACAATGAGCAGTTCTTC
. | TRBJ2-1 | TRBV6-1 | . | CASSEPWTRSFF | TGTGCCAGCAGTGAACCCTGGACACGGTCGTTCTTC
. | TRBJ2-3 | TRBV28 | TRBD1 | CASSRRTGADTQYF | TGTGCCAGCAGTCGCCGGACAGGGGCAGATACGCAGTATTTT
few | TRBJ2-1 | TRBV7-9 | TRBD2 | CASSLQAGERNEQFF | TGTGCCAGCAGCTTGCAAGCGGGAGAGAGAAATGAGCAGTTCTTC
many | TRBJ1-2 | TRBV27 | . | CASRAGFYGYTF | TGTGCCAGCAGGGCAGGGTTCTATGGCTACACCTTC
many | TRBJ1-2 | TRBV6-5 | . | CASSYSMVIGPYGYTF | TGTGCCAGCAGTTACTCGATGGTCATCGGACCATATGGCTACACCTTC
. | TRBJ1-4 | TRBV18 | TRBD1 | CASSPYPGTAKLFF | TGTGCCAGCTCACCCTACCCCGGGACAGCCAAACTGTTTTTT
few | TRBJ2-1 | TRBV30 | TRBD2 | CAWSVHAGVNEQFF | TGTGCCTGGAGTGTTCACGCGGGAGTCAATGAGCAGTTCTTC
. | TRBJ2-2 | TRBV9 | TRBD2 | CACARTSGYTGELFF | TGTGCCTGCGCCCGAACTAGCGGTTACACCGGGGAGCTGTTTTTT
. | TRBJ2-5 | TRBV27 | . | CASSTGQTQYF | TGTGCCAGCAGTACAGGACAGACCCAGTACTTC
. | TRBJ2-7 | TRBV28 | . | CASSRPGHGGHEQYF | TGTGCCAGCAGTAGACCGGGACACGGAGGCCACGAGCAGTACTTC
few | TRBJ2-1 | TRBV5-1 | TRBD2 | CASSPGTSGNFYEQFF | TGCGCCAGCAGCCCCGGGACTAGCGGGAACTTTTATGAGCAGTTCTTC
. | TRBJ2-3 | TRBV5-1 | TRBD1 | CASSKGTGGARTDTQYF | TGCGCCAGCAGCAAAGGGACAGGGGGCGCGAGGACAGATACGCAGTATTTT
few | TRBJ2-5 | TRBV4-1 | . | CASSQDIQRIQETQYF | TGCGCCAGCAGCCAAGATATACAGCGGATACAAGAGACCCAGTACTTC
once | TRBJ2-7 | TRBV5-8 | . | CASSLGKLGISVTGGDF | TGTGCCAGCAGCTTGGGAAAACTAGGAATTAGTGTTACAGGTGGGGACTTC
. | TRBJ1-3 | TRBV28 | . | CASSLRGTIYF | TGTGCCAGCAGTCTCCGAGGCACCATATATTTT
. | TRBJ2-1 | TRBV28 | . | CASKSAEAYNEQFF | TGTGCCAGCAAATCCGCCGAGGCTTACAATGAGCAGTTCTTC
. | TRBJ2-5 | TRBV5-6 | . | CASSPAGIQETQYF | TGTGCCAGCAGCCCGGCGGGAATTCAAGAGACCCAGTACTTC
few | TRBJ1-2 | TRBV19 | . | CASTSGHRNYGYTF | TGTGCCAGTACCTCAGGCCACCGTAACTATGGCTACACCTTC
. | TRBJ2-3 | TRBV7-2 | . | CASSPRLASDTQYF | TGTGCCAGCAGCCCCCGACTCGCGTCAGATACGCAGTATTTT
many | TRBJ2-7 | TRBV12-5 | TRBD1 | CASGYGTGTYEQYF | TGTGCTAGTGGTTACGGGACAGGGACCTACGAGCAGTACTTC
. | TRBJ2-1 | TRBV19 | . | CASSPTLVPYNEQFF | TGTGCCAGTAGTCCGACGCTCGTCCCCTACAATGAGCAGTTCTTC